This T cell receptor beta chain was retrieved from a study of lung T cells in sarcoidosis with Löfgren's syndrome. At the level of the study: Löfgren's syndrome patients were the main repertoire analysis focus. The study, taken as a whole, reports: TRAV12-1 preferentially paired with TRBV2, with homologous CDR3s. Shared TRAV12-1 and TRBV2 CDR3 motifs were reported across several patients.

MiXCR, run by TCRdb on the reads, gives a single entry per CDR3 protein. The sample contains 60,000 or so distinct CDR3 sequences, less than 25% of which appear only once. The CDR3 has 18 residues. The trim removed 4 bases at V and 2 bases at J, leaving 14 bases unmatched. Germline lookup yields CDR1 MGHDK and CDR2 SYGVNS. The sample holds one count of this clonotype. Its specificity is unknown. Being one base from a much bigger clone, this may be a read error. The gene calls are TRBV25-1 and TRBJ2-4, with 7 bases fitting TRBD1. The sample was CD4+ T cells from PBMCs. This sequence originates from a human donor with sarcoidosis (Löfgren's syndrome or another form), or a control subject (not recorded which). CDR3 in DNA: TGTGCCAGCAGTGTCTGGGGAACAGGGGCTCTAACCAAAAACATTCAGTACTTC. Its protein is CASSVWGTGALTKNIQYF. Based on the CDR3 plus reference TRBV25-1 and TRBJ2-4, the full variable domain is EADIYQTPRYLVIGTGKKITLECSQTMGHDKMYWYQQDPGMELHLIHYSYGVNSTEKGDLSSESTVSRIRTEHFPLTLESARPSHTSQYLCASSVWGTGALTKNIQYFGAGTRLSVL.